These 32 T cell receptor beta chains were all obtained from the same sample, sequenced in a study of blood T cell repertoires in COVID-19. TCRdb's copy holds only in-frame clones and misses some; the assay was immunoSEQ multiplex PCR. The profile covers some 300,000 clones, with less than 90% appearing a single time and roughly 14% taken by the ten largest. Sequencing was carried out using peripheral blood. These receptor sequences come from a woman between 70 and 85 years old with COVID-19, enrolled during active disease.

V is TRBV29-1 and J is TRBJ1-1, with TRBD1 matching over 9 bases. With 6 bases clipped from V and 3 bases from J, the junction kept 5 bases outside the gene matches. The CDR3 extends over 13 amino acids. Looked up from germline, CDR1 is SQVTM and CDR2 is ANQGSEA. CDR3 region: CSVVQGADTEAFF. CDR3 sequence (DNA): TGCAGCGTCGTACAGGGGGCTGACACTGAAGCTTTCTTT.

The chain employs TRBV19 and TRBJ2-7; no reliable D call. From germline, CDR1 is LNHDA and CDR2 SQIVND (reference sequence). With 3 bases removed from V and 5 bases from J, the gap between germline ends came to 11 bases. This CDR3 contains 13 residues. The CDR3 DNA follows: TGTGCCAGTAGTATTCCTTACATAAACGAGCAGTACTTC. Translated: CASSIPYINEQYF.

The rearrangement links TRBV19 to TRBJ1-2; a possible D gene is TRBD1 (5 bases). The germline V gene has CDR1 LNHDA and CDR2 SQIVND (reference sequence). The length of the CDR3 is 13 residues. The V end was cut by 6 bases, the J end by 4 bases, with 12 bases between. CDR3 loop: CASRMGQTYGYTF. DNA for the CDR3: TGTGCCAGTAGAATGGGGCAGACCTATGGCTACACCTTC. Complete variable domain (other parts from reference TRBV19 and TRBJ1-2): DGGITQSPKYLFRKEGQNVTLSCEQNLNHDAMYWYRQDPGQGLRLIYYSQIVNDFQKGDIAEGYSVSREKKESFPLTVTSAQKNPTAFYLCASRMGQTYGYTFGSGTRLTVV.

The rearrangement links TRBV28 to TRBJ1-4, with unresolved D. The length of the CDR3 is 13 residues. V lost 6 bases to trimming and J lost 0 bases, with 5 bases between them. The germline CDR1 and CDR2 sequences are MDHEN and SYDVKM. For the CDR3, the DNA is TGTGCCAGCAGGGACTCAACTAATGAAAAACTGTTTTTT. Residues: CASRDSTNEKLFF.

The chain employs TRBV2 and TRBJ1-1; 7 bases are a match to TRBD1. CDR3 length: 14 residues. V was clipped by 10 bases and J by 0 bases; unmatched bases: 8. The V gene's germline CDR1 is SNHLY and CDR2 FYNNEI. The CDR3 DNA sequence: TGTGCCACCCTACAGGGGCTCGTGAACACTGAAGCTTTCTTT. Protein product: CATLQGLVNTEAFF.

This clone came up a few times. V and J are TRBV6-6 and TRBJ2-1; 10 bases fit TRBD2. Germline CDR1 and CDR2: MNHNY and SVGAGI (reference sequence). Losses at the gene ends were 4 bases for V and 6 bases for J; bases not matched to a gene: 6. This CDR3 comprises 15 residues. This CDR3 reads CASSSDSSGGNEQFF. The CDR3 coding sequence is TGTGCCAGCAGTTCCGATTCTAGCGGGGGCAATGAGCAGTTCTTC.

This chain uses TRBV7-2 with TRBJ1-2; D is undetermined. The V end lost 5 bases, the J end lost 7 bases, and 14 bases lay between the germline ends. From germline, CDR1 is SGHTA and CDR2 FQGNSA. This CDR3 has 13 amino acids. CDR3 amino acids: CASSVQAIGGYTF. CDR3 coding DNA: TGTGCCAGCAGCGTTCAGGCAATCGGTGGCTACACCTTC. Looking up the rest from reference TRBV7-2 and TRBJ1-2 gives the full variable domain: GAGVSQSPSNKVTEKGKDVELRCDPISGHTALYWYRQSLGQGLEFLIYFQGNSAPDKSGLPSDRFSAERTGGSVSTLTIQRTQQEDSAVYLCASSVQAIGGYTFGSGTRLTVV.

The V and J genes are TRBV2 and TRBJ1-1; 10 bases fit TRBD1. Germline CDR1 and CDR2: SNHLY and FYNNEI. The CDR3 has 16 amino acids. Trimming cost V 5 bases and J 4 bases; bases outside gene matches: 10. The CDR3 here is CASSLRTGGEGTEAFF. The CDR3 DNA reads as TGTGCCAGCAGTCTCCGGACAGGGGGGGAGGGCACTGAAGCTTTCTTT.

This rearrangement joins TRBV20-1 to TRBJ2-7; D gene unclear. CDR1 is DFQATT and CDR2 is SNEGSKA in the germline V gene (reference sequence). Trimming pared 6 bases from V and 8 bases from J, leaving 11 bases between. The length of the CDR3 is 10 residues. The CDR3 spells CSAFLGQQYF. CDR3 sequence (DNA): TGCAGTGCCTTCCTTGGGCAGCAGTACTTC.

The V gene is TRBV9, the J gene TRBJ1-3, with D maybe TRBD1 (5 bases). This CDR3 is built from 16 residues. Germline assignment: CDR1 SGDLS and CDR2 YYNGEE. V lost 1 base and J 0 bases, leaving 11 bases between the germline ends. CDR3 DNA sequence: TGTGCCAGCAGCGTAATGAGCAGGGACTCTGGAAACACCATATATTTT. The encoded protein is CASSVMSRDSGNTIYF.

A few counts support this clone. The chain has TRBV28 and TRBJ1-2; D perhaps matches TRBD1 (5 bases). The germline V gene encodes CDR1 MDHEN and CDR2 SYDVKM. V was shortened by 3 bases and J by 5 bases, with 7 bases between the two germline ends. The CDR3 runs 12 residues. The CDR3 sequence: CASSLGGYGYTF. The CDR3 DNA sequence: TGTGCCAGCAGTTTGGGGGGATATGGCTACACCTTC.

J is TRBJ2-7 and V is TRBV28; 11 positions match TRBD1. Germline assignment: CDR1 MDHEN and CDR2 SYDVKM. The CDR3 is 16 amino acids. With V trimmed by 7 bases and J by 4 bases, 12 bases remained unmatched. As DNA, the CDR3 is TGTGCCAGCAAAAGGGGACCGGGACAGGGGGTGTACGAGCAGTACTTC. This sequence encodes CASKRGPGQGVYEQYF.

The chain has TRBV7-9 and TRBJ2-3; 7 bases agree with TRBD2. With 6 bases clipped from V and 2 bases from J, the junction kept 2 bases outside the gene matches. Germline lookup yields CDR1 SEHNR and CDR2 FQNEAQ (reference sequence). This CDR3 comprises 13 residues. The CDR3 sequence is CASRGLVTDTQYF. Here the CDR3 DNA reads TGTGCCAGCAGAGGACTAGTCACAGATACGCAGTATTTT.

This clone has a single count. V gene TRBV13 combines with J gene TRBJ1-2; 10 positions agree with TRBD1. V lost 3 bases and J lost 5; bases outside the gene matches: 6. The CDR3 is 15 residues long. Germline V CDR1 and CDR2: PRHDT, FYEKMQ (reference sequence). The CDR3 sequence: CASSFRQGAPYGYTF. In DNA, the CDR3 is TGTGCCAGCAGCTTCCGACAGGGGGCTCCTTATGGCTACACCTTC.

The chain couples TRBV18 to TRBJ2-7; 8 bases match TRBD2. The CDR3 is 14 amino acids. Per germline, CDR1 KGHSH and CDR2 LQKENI. The J segment lost 4 bases and the V segment lost 4 bases, leaving 6 bases of the junction unmatched. The CDR3 DNA sequence: TGTGCCAGCTCACAGTTAGCGGGGAGTTACGAGCAGTACTTC. Translating it yields CASSQLAGSYEQYF.

This sequence joins TRBV4-1 and TRBJ1-1, with D possibly TRBD1 on 5 matching bases. Germline V gene sequence: CDR1 MGHRA, CDR2 YSYEKL. There are 15 residues in the CDR3. V was shortened by 4 bases and J by 0 bases, with 12 bases between the two germline ends. The CDR3 is CASSRGDGMNTEAFF. The DNA for the CDR3 is TGCGCCAGCAGCCGGGGCGACGGAATGAACACTGAAGCTTTCTTT.

The chain carries TRBV28 and TRBJ1-6; D is uncertain. V lost 3 bases to trimming and J lost 9 bases, with 9 bases between them. The CDR3 length is 13 residues. Germline values: CDR1 MDHEN, CDR2 SYDVKM. CDR3 loop: CASSFEQVSPLHF. The DNA for the CDR3 is TGTGCCAGCAGTTTCGAGCAGGTTTCACCCCTCCACTTT.

This clone has only a few counts. The CDR3 nucleotides read TGTGCCAGCATATCACTCTCTAGCACAGATACGCAGTATTTT. It translates to CASISLSSTDTQYF. The rearrangement links TRBV6-5 to TRBJ2-3; D is uncertain. Trimming took 7 bases from V and 0 from J, leaving 11 bases between them. The CDR3 is made up of 14 amino acids. Germline V gene data show CDR1 as MNHEY and CDR2 as SVGAGI.

The chain joins TRBV11-2 to TRBJ1-2, with D perhaps matching TRBD1 (5 bases). Trimming took off 5 bases at V and 4 bases at J, with 11 bases between the two ends. The germline CDR1 and CDR2 sequences are SGHAT and FQNNGV. The length of the CDR3 is 13 residues. The CDR3 region has the DNA TGTGCCAGCAGCCATCCGGGACTCTATGGCTACACCTTC. Its protein product is CASSHPGLYGYTF.

V gene TRBV7-9 combines with J gene TRBJ2-4, with a tentative D call TRBD2 (5 bases). The ends were cut back, 3 bases at V and 0 bases at J, with 9 bases in the middle. CDR1 is SEHNR, CDR2 FQNEAQ, per germline (reference sequence). CDR3 length: 15 amino acids. CDR3: CASSFGEIAKNIQYF. The CDR3 DNA reads as TGTGCCAGCAGCTTCGGGGAAATAGCCAAAAACATTCAGTACTTC.

The V and J genes are TRBV27 and TRBJ2-2; 7 positions agree with TRBD1. This CDR3 has 14 amino acids. The V and J ends lost 3 bases and 7 bases, in that order; junction bases with no gene match: 5. In germline, CDR1 is MNHEY, CDR2 SMNVEV (reference sequence). The CDR3 protein is CASSLPQGNGELFF. The DNA of the CDR3 is TGTGCCAGCAGTTTGCCACAGGGGAACGGGGAGCTGTTTTTT.

This clone was observed a few times. The same CDR3 also results from other DNA sequences found in this sample. J is TRBJ1-2 and V is TRBV5-1, with D uncertain. The germline V and J ends were trimmed by 0 bases and 0 bases, with 6 bases remaining between them. The CDR3 consists of 14 residues. Germline CDR1 reads SGHRS; CDR2 reads YFSETQ. The CDR3 DNA reads TGCGCCAGCAGCTTGGGAGGAGCTAACTATGGCTACACCTTC. It yields the protein CASSLGGANYGYTF. The variable domain in full, completed from reference TRBV5-1 and TRBJ1-2, reads KAGVTQTPRYLIKTRGQQVTLSCSPISGHRSVSWYQQTPGQGLQFLFEYFSETQRNKGNFPGRFSGRQFSNSRSEMNVSTLELGDSALYLCASSLGGANYGYTFGSGTRLTVV.

The chain links TRBV7-2 to TRBJ2-5, with 10 bases aligning to TRBD2. The CDR3 consists of 15 residues. The V gene's germline CDR1 is SGHTA and CDR2 FQGNSA. The junction had 8 bases not matched to a gene; V was cut back by 5 bases and J by 5 bases. The CDR3 bases are TGTGCCAGCAGCGTTACTAGCGGGGATGGGGAGACCCAGTACTTC. Its translation: CASSVTSGDGETQYF.

This chain connects TRBV5-1 to TRBJ2-1, with 7 nucleotides matching TRBD1. Looked up from germline, CDR1 is SGHRS and CDR2 is YFSETQ. The CDR3 loop spans 13 amino acids. The V segment lost 5 bases and the J segment 8 bases; nucleotides outside the gene matches: 7. CDR3 residues: CASSLLQGDEQFF. CDR3 nucleotides: TGCGCCAGCAGTTTACTCCAGGGGGATGAGCAGTTCTTC.

The rearrangement uses TRBV28 and TRBJ2-7, with 13 nucleotides matching TRBD2. V was pared by 6 bases and J by 0 bases, with 5 bases of the junction left unmatched. The CDR3 totals 16 residues. Germline V gene lookup returns CDR1 MDHEN and CDR2 SYDVKM. The CDR3 DNA sequence: TGTGCCAGCAGCGGACTAGCGGGGGTTAGCTCCTACGAGCAGTACTTC. This encodes CASSGLAGVSSYEQYF.

The chain recombines TRBV6-5 with TRBJ2-7; 7 nucleotides match TRBD1. Trimming took 7 bases from V and 0 from J; bases not matched to a gene: 3. The CDR3 spans 13 residues. The germline V gene has CDR1 MNHEY and CDR2 SVGAGI. The CDR3 DNA reads as TGTGCCAGCAAAGACAGGGTCTCCTACGAGCAGTACTTC. It encodes CASKDRVSYEQYF.

The V call is TRBV7-2, the J call TRBJ1-2; D gene ambiguous. The germline CDR1 and CDR2 sequences are SGHTA and FQGNSA. This CDR3 contains 16 residues. V dropped 0 bases and J dropped 2 bases, with 13 bases sitting between them. For the CDR3, the DNA is TGTGCCAGCAGCTTAGCGCTTTTGTCAGAAAACTATGGCTACACCTTC. Residues: CASSLALLSENYGYTF.

This clone has a single count. The genes are TRBV5-1 and TRBJ2-2; D perhaps matches TRBD1 (6 bases). Germline CDR1 SGHRS, CDR2 YFSETQ. The ends were cut back, 3 bases at V and 8 bases at J, with 17 bases in the middle. The CDR3 runs to 15 residues. The CDR3 DNA follows: TGCGCCAGCAGCTCGGCAGGGGTTCTCGCGGGGGAGCTGTTTTTT. Translating it yields CASSSAGVLAGELFF.

The chain uses TRBV7-9 and TRBJ1-5, with 8 bases aligning to TRBD1. The CDR3 runs 14 residues. The trim removed 4 bases at V and 11 bases at J, leaving 10 bases unmatched. CDR1 SEHNR and CDR2 FQNEAQ come from the germline V gene (reference sequence). This CDR3 is CASSSAGTGGTQHF. The CDR3 nucleotides are TGTGCCAGCAGCTCAGCCGGGACAGGTGGAACCCAGCATTTT.

The CDR3 here is CASSPGLAEPQYF. CDR3 nucleotides: TGTGCCAGCTCGCCGGGACTAGCGGAACCGCAGTATTTT. V and J are TRBV18 and TRBJ2-3; TRBD2 matches at 11 bases. V lost 6 bases, J lost 10 bases, and 6 bases stayed unmatched. The CDR3 loop spans 13 amino acids. CDR1 and CDR2 from the germline V gene are KGHSH and LQKENI.

The chain uses TRBV29-1 and TRBJ2-2; 8 positions agree with TRBD1. This CDR3 spans 13 amino acids. J lost 8 bases, V lost 5 bases, and 7 bases had no gene match. Germline V lookup: CDR1 SQVTM, CDR2 ANQGSEA. The CDR3 reads CSVRQGTSGELFF. The CDR3, as DNA: TGCAGCGTTAGACAGGGGACTTCGGGGGAGCTGTTTTTT.

The J gene is TRBJ1-1, the V gene TRBV2; no reliable D call. Germline-derived CDR1 and CDR2 are SNHLY and FYNNEI. Trimming shortened V by 3 bases and J by 4 bases, and 12 bases separated the two germline ends. This CDR3 spans 14 amino acids. The DNA of the CDR3 is TGTGCCAGCAGTGACCGAGGTGGCGGCACTGAAGCTTTCTTT. Protein: CASSDRGGGTEAFF.